These T cell receptor beta chains were read from a single sample in a study of tumor-infiltrating lymphocytes in localized non-small cell lung cancer. The data were produced by immunoSEQ multiplex PCR, yet TCRdb's version contains in-frame clones alone and is incomplete. The sample comprises tens of thousands of clones, approximately 64% of which are singletons, and roughly 5.4% rests with the top ten. The source material was lung tumor tissue. All receptors come from a human donor with non-small cell lung cancer. Each CDR3 is given with its conserved first and last residue. A D gene is named only where the DNA matches it firmly. Not all rows give a size; the values are once, few, many and, for expanded clones, a class.

clone_size j_call d_call v_call cdr3_nt cdr3_aa
- TRBJ2-3 - TRBV29-1 TGCAGCGTTGGTGGGAGCACAGATACGCAGTATTTT CSVGGSTDTQYF
- TRBJ1-2 TRBD1 TRBV6-4 TGTGCCAGCAGCCCCGGTGGGACAGCATATGGCTACACCTTC CASSPGGTAYGYTF
few TRBJ2-7 - TRBV7-9 TGTGCCAGCAGCATCGACTCCGTTTACGAGCAGTACTTC CASSIDSVYEQYF
- TRBJ1-6 - TRBV6-6 TGTGCCAGCAGTTATCTAGACCGGGATTCACCCCTCCACTTT CASSYLDRDSPLHF
few TRBJ1-2 - TRBV5-5 TGTGCCAGCAGATACGGTGTTGGTGGAGGCTACACCTTC CASRYGVGGGYTF
once TRBJ2-1 TRBD2 TRBV10-3 TGTGCCATCAGTGAGTCGGGCCGGGTGACTAGCGGGGACAATGAGCAGTTCTTC CAISESGRVTSGDNEQFF
- TRBJ1-2 TRBD1 TRBV2 TGTGCCAGCAATCCCGGGACAGCCTATGGCTACACCTTC CASNPGTAYGYTF
- TRBJ1-1 - TRBV6-1 TGTGCCAGCAGTGTACCACCGAACACTGAAGCTTTCTTT CASSVPPNTEAFF
- TRBJ2-3 TRBD2 TRBV5-1 TGCGCCAGCAGCTTGGACGGGACTAGTTCTAGCACAGATACGCAGTATTTT CASSLDGTSSSTDTQYF
few TRBJ2-1 - TRBV9 TGTGCCAGCAGCGTCTCTAGCCCAGGTGAGCAGTTCTTC CASSVSSPGEQFF
few TRBJ2-1 - TRBV7-9 TGTGCCAGCAGCTTAGGCGCGGATGAGCAGTTCTTC CASSLGADEQFF
- TRBJ1-4 - TRBV6-5 TGTGCCAGCAGCTCCCTCTGGGGGTTAGGGGAAAAACTGTTTTTT CASSSLWGLGEKLFF
few TRBJ2-3 TRBD2 TRBV27 TGTGCCAGCAGTCCGGGACTAGCGGGAGGGCCAGATACGCAGTATTTT CASSPGLAGGPDTQYF
- TRBJ2-7 - TRBV10-3 TGTGCCATCAGTGAGTCTCCACAGGTTTACGAGCAGTACTTC CAISESPQVYEQYF
- TRBJ1-1 - TRBV19 TGTGCCAGTAGTATAAGGGAAAAGGTCCCAATCACTGAAGCTTTCTTT CASSIREKVPITEAFF
few TRBJ1-1 - TRBV18 TGTGCCTCCGGGGTTGATACTGAAGCTTTCTTT CASGVDTEAFF
few TRBJ1-1 - TRBV14 TGTGCCAGCAGCCAAACCCTATGGACAGCAGTTCCGAACACTGAAGCTTTCTTT CASSQTLWTAVPNTEAFF
few TRBJ1-1 TRBD1 TRBV18 TGTGCCAGCTCACCAGTTGAGGGGGCGTGGAACACTGAAGCTTTCTTT CASSPVEGAWNTEAFF
once TRBJ2-5 TRBD2 TRBV2 TGTGCCATCGGAAGTGGGGGAGGGCCTCAGAAGACCCAGTACTTC CAIGSGGGPQKTQYF
- TRBJ2-7 TRBD1 TRBV25-1 TGTGCCAGCAGTGACCCCGGGACAGGGGTCTACGAGCAGTACTTC CASSDPGTGVYEQYF
- TRBJ2-3 TRBD2 TRBV5-1 TGCGCCAGCAGCCCGGGGAGGGCATGGGGCACAGATACGCAGTATTTT CASSPGRAWGTDTQYF
few TRBJ2-3 - TRBV2 TGTGCCAGCAAATTAATCACAGATACGCAGTATTTT CASKLITDTQYF
- TRBJ2-1 TRBD2 TRBV7-3 TGTGCCAGCAGCTCGACTAGCGGGGGGCATGAGGAGCAGTTCTTC CASSSTSGGHEEQFF
- TRBJ2-7 - TRBV2 TGTGCCAGCAGTGAAGCGCTGGCGGGGCCCTACGAGCAGTACTTC CASSEALAGPYEQYF
medium-sized TRBJ2-1 TRBD2 TRBV11-1 TGTGCCAGCAGCTTGAGGCTAGCGGCGTCCTACAATGAGCAGTTCTTC CASSLRLAASYNEQFF
- TRBJ2-1 - TRBV5-1 TGCGCCAGCAGCTTGGGGTCATACAATGAGCAGTTCTTC CASSLGSYNEQFF
- TRBJ1-5 TRBD1 TRBV7-3 TGTGCCAGCAGCCAGGACAGGGATCAGCCCCAGCATTTT CASSQDRDQPQHF
- TRBJ1-4 - TRBV19 TGTGCCAGTACCCCAGACCGAGGCATCTCCGTAAAACTGTTTTTT CASTPDRGISVKLFF
few TRBJ2-7 - TRBV18 TGTGCCAGCTCGGCGGACAGACGGGAGCAGTACTTC CASSADRREQYF
- TRBJ1-4 - TRBV6-4 TGTGCCAGCCCAGGGGTGGGGGAAAAACTGTTTTTT CASPGVGEKLFF
few TRBJ1-1 TRBD1 TRBV5-1 TGCGCCAGCAGCTTTACGTCAGGGGGCGTGGGGACTGAAGCTTTCTTT CASSFTSGGVGTEAFF
medium-sized TRBJ2-1 - TRBV10-3 TGTGCCATCAGGGGACAAACGACGGGTTGGCAGTTCTTC CAIRGQTTGWQFF
- TRBJ1-3 - TRBV6-6 TGTGCCAGCAGTCCACTTAACTCTGGAAACACCATATATTTT CASSPLNSGNTIYF
- TRBJ2-2 - TRBV9 TGTGCCAGCAGCGTAGCAGGGGCGGTCCTCGGGGAGCTGTTTTTT CASSVAGAVLGELFF
- TRBJ1-5 - TRBV6-5 TGTGCCAGCCGAAAGAGTTATAGCAATCAGCCCCAGCATTTT CASRKSYSNQPQHF
few TRBJ1-1 - TRBV5-1 TGCGCCAGCAGCTCAAGACAGTACCTCACTGAAGCTTTCTTT CASSSRQYLTEAFF
- TRBJ1-5 - TRBV18 TGTGCCAGCTCAGAGGGAAGCAATCAGCCCCAGCATTTT CASSEGSNQPQHF
- TRBJ1-5 - TRBV19 TGTGCCAGTAGTATAGAAAGGGGCCAGCCCCAGCATTTT CASSIERGQPQHF
- TRBJ2-7 TRBD2 TRBV7-2 TGTGCCAGCAGCTACTTAGCGGGAGACATCGAGCAGTACTTC CASSYLAGDIEQYF
few TRBJ1-1 - TRBV19 TGTGCCAGTAAGCGTGGAAACATGAACACTGAAGCTTTCTTT CASKRGNMNTEAFF
- TRBJ2-3 TRBD2 TRBV5-4 TGTGCCAGCAGCTTCCACCGGGCTAGCGGAAGCACAGATACGCAGTATTTT CASSFHRASGSTDTQYF
- TRBJ2-2 - TRBV27 TGTGCCAGCGCAATGTTCCCCGAAATTACCGGGGAGCTGTTTTTT CASAMFPEITGELFF
- TRBJ2-5 - TRBV14 TGTGCCAGCAGCCAAGATTTGGATGAGACCCAGTACTTC CASSQDLDETQYF
- TRBJ1-5 - TRBV7-3 TGCGCCAGCAGCCATGCAGGGTATAGCAATCAGCCCCAGCATTTT CASSHAGYSNQPQHF
- TRBJ2-5 TRBD1 TRBV7-6 TGTGCCAGCAGCGGGACAGGGACTTATGAGACCCAGTACTTC CASSGTGTYETQYF
- TRBJ2-1 TRBD1 TRBV23-1 TGCGCCAGCAGTCAGCCGGGACAGGGACTACACAATGAGCAGTTCTTC CASSQPGQGLHNEQFF
- TRBJ1-1 TRBD1 TRBV5-1 TGCGCCAGCCGACAGGGCGGGTCGGACACTGAAGCTTTCTTT CASRQGGSDTEAFF
- TRBJ1-1 TRBD1 TRBV27 TGTGCCAGCAGTTTCACGGGACAGGGGTACACTGAAGCTTTCTTT CASSFTGQGYTEAFF
- TRBJ2-1 TRBD2 TRBV2 TGTGCCAGCTCCCCCGGACTAGCGGGAGGGAACAATGAGCAGTTCTTC CASSPGLAGGNNEQFF
few TRBJ2-1 - TRBV14 TGTGCCAGCAGCAGGGGCTCCTACAATGAGCAGTTCTTC CASSRGSYNEQFF